These 11 T cell receptor beta chains came from one sample sequenced in a study of CD4+ T cells in melanoma. The method was immunoSEQ multiplex PCR; TCRdb's version includes in-frame clones alone and lacks a portion of them. The data hold roughly 6,900 clones, with around 66% observed a single time. Sample: cells from a culture (not recorded whether cultured in vitro). All receptors come from a human donor with melanoma.

CDR3 nucleotide sequence: TGTGCCAGCAGCTTAAGGTCTGATAATGAAAAACTGTTTTTT. Protein: CASSLRSDNEKLFF. The V gene is TRBV11-2, the J gene TRBJ1-4, with D unclear. CDR1 is SGHAT and CDR2 is FQNNGV in the germline V gene. The V end lost 2 bases, the J end lost 4 bases, and 8 bases lay between the germline ends. The CDR3 contains 14 residues.

V is TRBV30 and J is TRBJ1-1; TRBD1 matches at 8 bases. V gave up 4 bases and J gave up 3 bases; unmatched junction bases: 7. The CDR3 contains 14 residues. Germline V gives CDR1 GTSNPN, CDR2 SVGIG (reference sequence). The CDR3 protein is CAWNTQGAYTEAFF. As DNA, the CDR3 is TGTGCCTGGAATACTCAGGGGGCGTACACTGAAGCTTTCTTT.

The gene calls are TRBV9 and TRBJ2-1; D is undetermined. Germline CDR1 and CDR2: SGDLS and YYNGEE. The CDR3 loop spans 14 amino acids. V lost 4 bases and J 1 base, leaving 9 bases between the germline ends. The CDR3 loop reads CASSPTPSYNEQFF. DNA for the CDR3: TGTGCCAGCAGCCCAACTCCATCCTACAATGAGCAGTTCTTC.

In this sample, this clone turned up a few times. The identical CDR3 is also encoded by other nucleotide sequences in the sample. The chain is built from TRBV7-9 and TRBJ1-2, with 7 positions matching TRBD1. With 5 bases clipped from V and 1 base from J, the junction kept 13 bases outside the gene matches. CDR1 SEHNR and CDR2 FQNEAQ come from the germline V gene (reference sequence). The CDR3 totals 17 residues. CDR3 sequence (DNA): TGTGCCAGCAGCCCCCGGGACAGCCTATTCGATAACTATGGCTACACCTTC. Amino acid sequence: CASSPRDSLFDNYGYTF.

V usage is TRBV4-2 and J usage is TRBJ1-2; 8 positions agree with TRBD1. Germline values: CDR1 LGHNA, CDR2 YNFKEQ. V lost 1 base to trimming and J lost 4 bases; unmatched junction nucleotides: 14. The CDR3 runs to 18 residues. CDR3 amino acids: CASSQGGQGANGPYGYTF. In DNA form, the CDR3 reads TGTGCCAGCAGCCAAGGAGGCCAGGGGGCTAATGGGCCCTATGGCTACACCTTC.

The chain is built from TRBV14 and TRBJ2-1; D might be TRBD1 (6 bases). This CDR3 has 13 residues. Germline assignment: CDR1 SGHDN and CDR2 FVKESK. The V end lost 2 bases, the J end lost 9 bases, and 11 bases lay between the germline ends. This chain's CDR3 is CASSQYRESEQFF. CDR3 bases: TGTGCCAGCAGCCAATACAGGGAGAGTGAGCAGTTCTTC.

This clone was counted between two and nine times. The chain joins TRBV7-3 to TRBJ2-1; D not certain. The CDR3 consists of 15 residues. The germline V gene has CDR1 SGHTA and CDR2 FQGTGA. Trimming cost V 0 bases and J 4 bases, with 10 bases left between them. This chain's CDR3 is CASSLTHGQYNEQFF. DNA for the CDR3: TGTGCCAGCAGCTTAACTCACGGCCAGTACAATGAGCAGTTCTTC.

This clone was observed a handful of times. Other nucleotide sequences from this sample produce the same CDR3. The rearrangement links TRBV11-2 to TRBJ2-7; D is ambiguous. This CDR3 has 12 residues. The germline V and J ends were trimmed by 0 bases and 3 bases, with 3 bases remaining between them. Germline CDR1 is SGHAT and CDR2 is FQNNGV. The CDR3 loop is CASSLDSYEQYF. CDR3 nucleotide sequence: TGTGCCAGCAGCTTAGACAGCTACGAGCAGTACTTC.

The chain is built from TRBV19 and TRBJ2-1; D perhaps matches TRBD2 (7 bases). CDR1 LNHDA and CDR2 SQIVND come from the germline V gene (reference sequence). CDR3 size: 15 residues. Trimming took 7 bases from V and 7 from J, leaving 20 bases between them. In DNA, the CDR3 is TGTGCCAGTAACTTGGGGGGGCTAGGTGGAAATGAGCAGTTCTTC. Protein: CASNLGGLGGNEQFF.

The rearrangement uses TRBV2 and TRBJ1-1; D may be TRBD1 (5 bases). Per germline, CDR1 SNHLY and CDR2 FYNNEI. The CDR3 loop spans 16 amino acids. Trimming stripped 2 bases from V and 4 bases from J, with 17 bases between. Here the CDR3 reads CASSETKWGVSTEAFF. The CDR3 bases are TGTGCCAGCAGTGAAACCAAATGGGGGGTTTCCACTGAAGCTTTCTTT.

This chain links TRBV5-6 with TRBJ2-3, with a possible D match to TRBD2 (5 bases). Trimming removed 4 bases at V and 6 bases at J, with 6 bases between. Per the germline V gene, CDR1 is SGHDT and CDR2 is YYEEEE. CDR3 size: 11 residues. CDR3 nucleotide sequence: TGTGCCAGCAGCCGAGGGGATACGCAGTATTTT. Its translation: CASSRGDTQYF. Supplemented by reference TRBV5-6 and TRBJ2-3, the full variable domain reads DAGVTQSPTHLIKTRGQQVTLRCSPKSGHDTVSWYQQALGQGPQFIFQYYEEEERQRGNFPDRFSGHQFPNYSSELNVNALLLGDSALYLCASSRGDTQYFGPGTRLTVL.